These 26 T cell receptor beta chains were all obtained from the same sample, sequenced in a study of response to subunit inactivated influenza vaccine. TCRdb used MiXCR to reprocess the RT-PCR reads, holding one entry per CDR3 protein. The sample contains 500,000 to 550,000 distinct CDR3 sequences, less than 25% of which appear only once. The same sample was also studied in work on T cells expressing NK-cell markers. As reported in that work: With UMIs, 5'RACE template switching was used to make TCR beta cDNA.

The sequences come from CD4+ T cells sorted from PBMCs, collected less than 13 days after vaccination. The receptors shown here come from a man between 50 and 59 years old who received an inactivated influenza vaccine.

This clonotype was picked up many times. V gene TRBV29-1 combines with J gene TRBJ2-5, with a weak D call TRBD2 (5 bases). Trimming took 4 bases from V and 2 from J, leaving 14 bases between them. This CDR3 contains 14 residues. Germline V CDR1 and CDR2: SQVTM, ANQGSEA. DNA of the CDR3: TGCAGCGTTGGGGCAGCCCGACTACAAGAGACCCAGTACTTC. Translating it yields CSVGAARLQETQYF.

The V call is TRBV5-1, the J call TRBJ2-1; D is perhaps TRBD2 (5 bases). The V gene's germline CDR1 is SGHRS and CDR2 YFSETQ. The CDR3 has 14 amino acids. The germline V and J ends were trimmed by 3 bases and 4 bases, with 11 bases remaining between them. CDR3 loop: CASSSVERYNEQFF. As DNA, the CDR3 is TGCGCCAGCAGCTCCGTGGAGCGGTACAATGAGCAGTTCTTC.

V and J are TRBV5-1 and TRBJ1-5; 9 bases are a match to TRBD1. The CDR3 covers 15 residues. Looked up from germline, CDR1 is SGHRS and CDR2 is YFSETQ. J lost 6 bases, V lost 4 bases, and 8 bases had no gene match. The DNA for the CDR3 is TGCGCCAGCAGCGTACAGGGGGCGTTCGGTCAGCCCCAGCATTTT. Translated: CASSVQGAFGQPQHF.

The V and J genes are TRBV10-3 and TRBJ2-7, with D possibly TRBD2 on 5 matching bases. V was shortened by 0 bases and J by 4 bases, with 13 bases between the two germline ends. The V gene's germline CDR1 is ENHRY and CDR2 SYGVKD. The length of the CDR3 is 15 residues. The CDR3 here is CAISESTGIVYEQYF. The CDR3 region has the DNA TGTGCCATCAGTGAGTCAACCGGGATTGTGTACGAGCAGTACTTC.

The chain combines TRBV19 with TRBJ1-2; D unclear. V lost 7 bases and J lost 0, with 15 bases in between. The CDR3 has 15 residues. Germline CDR1 reads LNHDA; CDR2 reads SQIVND (reference sequence). The CDR3 DNA reads TGTGCCAGTATATCCTCCCACGCCGCTAACTATGGCTACACCTTC. It specifies CASISSHAANYGYTF.

Only a few counts were recorded for this clonotype. The gene calls are TRBV27 and TRBJ2-6; 7 nucleotides agree with TRBD1. Per germline, CDR1 MNHEY and CDR2 SMNVEV (reference sequence). J lost 0 bases, V lost 4 bases, and 9 bases had no gene match. The CDR3 runs to 18 residues. CDR3 sequence (DNA): TGTGCCAGCAGTTCTTACAGGGGATTTAGCTCTGGGGCCAACGTCCTGACTTTC. Translating gives CASSSYRGFSSGANVLTF.

The chain uses TRBV6-5 and TRBJ2-2, with D perhaps matching TRBD1 (5 bases). Germline CDR1 is MNHEY and CDR2 is SVGAGI. The CDR3 loop spans 16 amino acids. Trimming shortened V by 0 bases and J by 0 bases, and 8 bases separated the two germline ends. CDR3 loop: CASSYSGRANTGELFF. In DNA, the CDR3 is TGTGCCAGCAGTTACTCGGGCAGGGCGAACACCGGGGAGCTGTTTTTT.

J is TRBJ1-6 and V is TRBV10-3; TRBD1 agrees at 11 bases. This CDR3 has 15 residues. Germline V gene data show CDR1 as ENHRY and CDR2 as SYGVKD. Unmatched junction bases numbered 1, after V lost 8 bases and J lost 1 base. CDR3 nucleotides: TGTGCCATCGGGACAGGGGGTTCCTATAATTCACCCCTCCACTTT. It specifies CAIGTGGSYNSPLHF.

This clonotype was found a few times. The chain combines TRBV7-2 with TRBJ2-3; D gene ambiguous. Between the trimmed V and J ends, which lost 6 bases and 7 bases, there was a span of 11 bases. The CDR3 is 12 amino acids. The germline CDR1 and CDR2 sequences are SGHTA and FQGNSA. The CDR3 loop reads CASSQLTNTQYF. DNA of the CDR3: TGTGCCAGCAGTCAACTCACGAATACGCAGTATTTT.

The V and J genes are TRBV5-1 and TRBJ1-2, with 9 bases fitting TRBD1. CDR1 and CDR2 (germline): SGHRS, YFSETQ. The CDR3 loop spans 16 amino acids. The trim removed 2 bases at V and 6 bases at J, leaving 11 bases unmatched. Here the CDR3 reads CASSFLPLRDRDGYTF. The CDR3 DNA reads as TGCGCCAGCAGCTTCCTCCCCCTACGGGACAGGGATGGCTACACCTTC.

The chain is built from TRBV13 and TRBJ2-1; 9 bases match TRBD2. Germline lookup yields CDR1 PRHDT and CDR2 FYEKMQ (reference sequence). This CDR3 is 15 amino acids long. Unmatched junction bases numbered 6, after V lost 2 bases and J lost 7 bases. CDR3 residues: CASSLRGLAGNEQFF. DNA of the CDR3: TGTGCCAGCAGCTTACGTGGGCTAGCGGGGAATGAGCAGTTCTTC. The full variable domain, in which reference TRBV13 and TRBJ2-1 provide the parts outside the CDR3, is AAGVIQSPRHLIKEKRETATLKCYPIPRHDTVYWYQQGPGQDPQFLISFYEKMQSDKGSIPDRFSAQQFSDYHSELNMSSLELGDSALYFCASSLRGLAGNEQFFGPGTRLTVL.

The V gene is TRBV29-1, the J gene TRBJ2-5; 9 positions match TRBD2. V dropped 6 bases and J dropped 2; count of bases not matched to a gene: 13. CDR3 size: 16 residues. Germline CDR1 SQVTM, CDR2 ANQGSEA. The CDR3 nucleotides read TGCAGCGTCGGTTGGGGCGGGAGGGGCCGACAAGAGACCCAGTACTTC. This encodes CSVGWGGRGRQETQYF. Full variable domain (missing parts from reference TRBV29-1 and TRBJ2-5): SAVISQKPSRDICQRGTSLTIQCQVDSQVTMMFWYRQQPGQSLTLIATANQGSEATYESGFVIDKFPISRPNLTFSTLTVSNMSPEDSSIYLCSVGWGGRGRQETQYFGPGTRLLVL.

The chain links TRBV10-2 to TRBJ1-6, with D uncertain. This CDR3 has 16 residues. Germline-derived CDR1 and CDR2 are WSHSY and SAAADI. V dropped 0 bases and J dropped 9 bases, with 15 bases sitting between them. CDR3 protein: CASSESEAISSSPLHF. Here the CDR3 DNA reads TGCGCCAGCAGTGAGTCGGAGGCCATTAGTTCTTCACCCCTCCACTTT.

At least ten counts were recorded for this clonotype. The chain has TRBV29-1 and TRBJ1-5, with 10 bases lining up with TRBD1. CDR1 is SQVTM, CDR2 ANQGSEA, per germline. Trimming cost V 6 bases and J 6 bases; bases outside gene matches: 8. This CDR3 comprises 14 residues. The CDR3 bases are TGCAGCGTAGCCACCGGGACAGGGGCTCAGCCCCAGCATTTT. Amino acid sequence: CSVATGTGAQPQHF.

The rearrangement joins TRBV5-5 to TRBJ2-7, with a weak D call TRBD1 (5 bases). The CDR3 is made up of 12 amino acids. The germline gives CDR1 SGHKS, CDR2 YYEKEE (reference sequence). V was pared by 4 bases and J by 6 bases, with 11 bases between. In nucleotides, the CDR3 is TGTGCCAGCAGCCACCCGACAGCCGAGCAGTACTTC. Residues: CASSHPTAEQYF.

This clonotype was detected a few times. The chain has TRBV12-3 or TRBV12-4 and TRBJ1-1; 7 bases fit TRBD1. V shed 8 bases and J 11 bases; nucleotides not matched to a gene: 17. The CDR3 length is 14 residues. The DNA of the CDR3 is TGTGCCAGCGCCAACCGGGACAGCAGGGGCACGGCTTTCTTT. It codes for CASANRDSRGTAFF.

The chain employs TRBV7-3 and TRBJ2-1; 9 bases match TRBD2. This CDR3 is 18 amino acids long. The germline CDR1 and CDR2 sequences are SGHTA and FQGTGA. The V and J ends lost 5 bases and 4 bases, in that order; junction bases with no gene match: 15. The CDR3, as DNA: TGTGCCAGCAGCCCCCGTGGTAGCGGGAGTTTATCGTACAATGAGCAGTTCTTC. This encodes CASSPRGSGSLSYNEQFF.

This clonotype was seen only a few times. The chain joins TRBV4-1 to TRBJ2-1; 7 bases match TRBD2. This CDR3 is 14 amino acids long. Trimming at V came to 8 bases and at J to 9 bases, leaving 13 bases not matched to a gene. CDR1 MGHRA and CDR2 YSYEKL come from the germline V gene. CDR3 loop: CASVEVAGRGEQFF. CDR3 sequence (DNA): TGCGCCAGCGTGGAAGTTGCGGGGAGGGGTGAGCAGTTCTTC.

The sample holds a few counts of this clonotype. The chain uses TRBV6-1 and TRBJ2-7; the match to TRBD1 covers 7 bases. V trimming: 4 bases; J trimming: 2 bases; junction bases outside the gene matches: 5. Germline V gene sequence: CDR1 MNHNS, CDR2 SASEGT. This CDR3 is 14 amino acids long. The CDR3 region has the DNA TGTGCCAGCAGTGTTGGGACAGCAGCCTACGAGCAGTACTTC. This encodes CASSVGTAAYEQYF.

This clonotype was detected a few times. The rearrangement links TRBV7-2 to TRBJ2-1, with D possibly being TRBD2 (6 bases). Germline CDR1 is SGHTA and CDR2 is FQGNSA. This CDR3 is built from 13 residues. The V and J ends lost 5 bases and 8 bases respectively, with 13 bases between them. CDR3 nucleotide sequence: TGTGCCAGCAGCCTAAGGCCGGGAGATGAGCAGTTCTTC. Its translation: CASSLRPGDEQFF.

The V and J genes are TRBV20-1 and TRBJ2-1; 7 bases are a match to TRBD2. Trimming at V came to 3 bases and at J to 3 bases, leaving 2 bases not matched to a gene. From germline, CDR1 is DFQATT and CDR2 SNEGSKA (reference sequence). The CDR3 totals 13 residues. CDR3 DNA sequence: TGCAGTGCTAGGCCTAGCGGCTACAATGAGCAGTTCTTC. This translates into CSARPSGYNEQFF.

The table lists this clonotype with a few counts. The J gene is TRBJ2-1, the V gene TRBV6-5; D call uncertain. The CDR3 totals 18 residues. The V gene lost 6 bases and the J gene lost 7 bases, with 28 bases spanning the gap. The V gene's germline CDR1 is MNHEY and CDR2 SVGAGI. CDR3 region: CASRLDGRLEAVVNEQFF. In DNA, the CDR3 is TGTGCCAGCAGACTCGACGGGCGCCTAGAGGCCGTGGTGAATGAGCAGTTCTTC.

This clonotype has a count of ten or more. This chain joins TRBV11-1 and TRBJ2-2, with D possibly being TRBD2 (5 bases). Between the trimmed V and J ends, which lost 3 bases and 5 bases, there was a span of 7 bases. There are 13 residues in the CDR3. In germline, CDR1 is SGHAT, CDR2 FQDESV (reference sequence). CDR3 region: CASSFGETGELFF. CDR3 nucleotide sequence: TGTGCCAGCAGCTTCGGGGAAACCGGGGAGCTGTTTTTT.

This clonotype was counted a few times. This sequence joins TRBV20-1 and TRBJ2-3, with 8 bases matching TRBD2. CDR1 and CDR2 from the germline V gene are DFQATT and SNEGSKA (reference sequence). The V and J ends lost 5 bases and 5 bases, in that order; junction bases with no gene match: 9. The CDR3 is 14 amino acids. This CDR3 is CSADKAGALDTQYF. As DNA, the CDR3 is TGCAGTGCTGATAAAGCGGGAGCCTTAGATACGCAGTATTTT.

V is TRBV20-1 and J is TRBJ2-7; TRBD2 agrees at 11 bases. J was trimmed by 3 bases and V by 4 bases; bases with no gene match: 2. Germline V lookup: CDR1 DFQATT, CDR2 SNEGSKA (reference sequence). This CDR3 is 13 amino acids long. This chain's CDR3 is CSAILAGGYEQYF. The CDR3 DNA reads TGCAGTGCTATTCTAGCGGGGGGCTACGAGCAGTACTTC.

This clonotype was seen only a few times. The chain recombines TRBV6-5 with TRBJ2-2; no clear D. This CDR3 comprises 13 residues. Looked up from germline, CDR1 is MNHEY and CDR2 is SVGAGI. Between the trimmed V and J ends, which lost 5 bases and 5 bases, there was a span of 9 bases. CDR3 nucleotide sequence: TGTGCCAGCAGTCAACTCGAAACCGGGGAGCTGTTTTTT. Amino acid sequence: CASSQLETGELFF.